The entry that follows covers one T cell receptor beta chain sequence. Its antigen is not identified. The entry originates in a study of cytomegalovirus exposure and HLA in healthy donors. Study findings and constraints: The classifier, whose performance was assessed in both the original and validation cohorts, reportedly diagnosed cytomegalovirus status with high specificity and sensitivity.

Use of 60 Vbeta and 13 Jbeta primers characterized the PCR. Sequenced by immunoSEQ multiplex PCR; TCRdb stores in-frame clones only, minus some. The sample carries hundreds of thousands of clones, about 89% recorded once. Germline V gene sequence: CDR1 LGHNA, CDR2 YSLEER. CDR3 length: 16 residues. J was trimmed by 3 bases and V by 0 bases; bases with no gene match: 7. The sample taken for sequencing was PBMCs. This receptor was identified in a woman younger than 35 in good health and CMV-seronegative. The chain combines TRBV4-3 with TRBJ1-1; 7 bases are a match to TRBD1. The CDR3 DNA reads TGCGCCAGCAGCCAAGATTCGACAGGGAGGTACACTGAAGCTTTCTTT. This gives the protein CASSQDSTGRYTEAFF.